The 19 T cell receptor beta chains below come from one sample, sequenced in a study of OX40 agonist ivuxolimab in advanced cancers. Sequencing was performed with immunoSEQ multiplex PCR; in TCRdb, only in-frame clones are kept and a portion is missing. Of roughly 66,000 clones in the sample, approximately 80% were seen once. The source material was CD4+ or CD8+ T cells sorted from blood, sampled in a trial of the OX40 agonist ivuxolimab. The source is an adult with an advanced solid tumor such as melanoma, head and neck, liver or kidney cancer.

The chain employs TRBV5-1 and TRBJ2-5; D unresolved. V was trimmed by 0 bases and J by 2 bases, leaving 8 bases between them. This CDR3 region has 14 residues. Germline V CDR1 and CDR2: SGHRS, YFSETQ. CDR3 protein: CASSLVSLQETQYF. Here the CDR3 DNA reads TGCGCCAGCAGCTTGGTGTCACTTCAAGAGACCCAGTACTTC.

Note on this clone: A junction end diverges from the germline sequence, so it may reflect a read error. The chain employs TRBV4-1 and TRBJ2-2, with 7 bases identical to TRBD2. The germline gives CDR1 MGHRA, CDR2 YSYEKL. The CDR3 is 16 residues long. CDR3 nucleotide sequence: TGCGCCAGCAACCAAGACGGGACTACAGGCGCCGGGGAGCTGTTTTTT. Amino acids: CASNQDGTTGAGELFF.

The chain recombines TRBV6-1 with TRBJ2-3; D is unclear. The germline CDR1 and CDR2 sequences are MNHNS and SASEGT. There are 12 residues in the CDR3. Trimming removed 7 bases at V and 2 bases at J, with 7 bases between. CDR3 sequence (DNA): TGTGCCAGCACCCCGCCCACAGATACGCAGTATTTT. Amino acids: CASTPPTDTQYF.

This chain links TRBV27 with TRBJ1-5; D is undetermined. Looked up from germline, CDR1 is MNHEY and CDR2 is SMNVEV (reference sequence). The CDR3 sequence is 13 residues long. V shed 4 bases and J shed 3 bases, with 7 bases lying between them. The CDR3 region is CASSWSANQPQHF. The CDR3 DNA sequence: TGTGCCAGCAGTTGGTCAGCCAATCAGCCCCAGCATTTT.

The V call is TRBV5-1, the J call TRBJ2-3; 12 positions match TRBD2. The CDR3 spans 16 residues. Germline CDR1 is SGHRS and CDR2 is YFSETQ. V lost 4 bases and J lost 3; bases outside the gene matches: 6. The CDR3 is CASSITTSGGTDTQYF. For the CDR3, the DNA is TGCGCCAGCAGCATAACGACTAGCGGGGGAACAGATACGCAGTATTTT. The full variable domain, completed using reference TRBV5-1 and TRBJ2-3, is KAGVTQTPRYLIKTRGQQVTLSCSPISGHRSVSWYQQTPGQGLQFLFEYFSETQRNKGNFPGRFSGRQFSNSRSEMNVSTLELGDSALYLCASSITTSGGTDTQYFGPGTRLTVL.

As regards this clone: The junction differs from germline at one of its ends, possibly a read error. The same CDR3 can be traced to other DNA sequences in this sample. The chain recombines TRBV5-6 with TRBJ1-5, with D hard to call. Germline CDR1 reads SGHDT; CDR2 reads YYEEEE. This CDR3 contains 15 residues. The CDR3 loop is CASNLGPYSNQPQHF. In DNA form, the CDR3 reads TGTGCCAGCAACTTAGGACCGTATAGCAATCAGCCTCAGCATTTT.

This clone was detected once. One end of the junction is discordant with germline, which a read error may explain. The rearrangement joins TRBV30 to TRBJ1-2, with 12 positions matching TRBD1. This CDR3 region has 11 residues. The V gene's germline CDR1 is GTSNPN and CDR2 SVGIG (reference sequence). CDR3 nucleotide sequence: TGTGCCCGGAGGGGACAGGGGGCCTTTACCTTC. The encoded protein is CARRGQGAFTF.

This clone was counted a few times. The CDR3 DNA sequence: TGTGCCAGCAGGGAGGTGGGAAAACTGTTTTTT. Its translation: CASREVGKLFF. The V and J genes are TRBV19 and TRBJ1-4, with a possible D match to TRBD1 (5 bases). Trimming removed 9 bases at V and 10 bases at J, with 12 bases between. CDR3 length: 11 residues. CDR1 LNHDA and CDR2 SQIVND come from the germline V gene (reference sequence).

This rearrangement joins TRBV19 to TRBJ2-5, with unresolved D. Germline CDR1 is LNHDA and CDR2 is SQIVND (reference sequence). The CDR3 spans 14 residues. Trimming removed 2 bases from V and 5 bases from J, with 12 bases in between. Here the CDR3 reads CASSIIGLGETQYF. The CDR3 bases are TGTGCCAGTAGTATAATCGGGCTTGGGGAGACCCAGTACTTC.

The V call is TRBV5-4, the J call TRBJ2-1; tentative D call: TRBD1 (7 bases). Trimming cost V 0 bases and J 5 bases, with 15 bases left between them. The CDR3 totals 16 residues. Germline V gene sequence: CDR1 SGHNT, CDR2 YYREEE (reference sequence). This CDR3 is CASSLARGTDNNEQFF. The DNA for the CDR3 is TGTGCCAGCAGCTTGGCTCGGGGGACAGACAACAATGAGCAGTTCTTC.

The chain employs TRBV19 and TRBJ1-6; D is possibly TRBD1 (6 bases). V lost 6 bases, J lost 0 bases, and 12 bases lay in between. This CDR3 is 16 amino acids long. Germline CDR1 LNHDA, CDR2 SQIVND (reference sequence). The CDR3 sequence: CASSQGPSSYNSPLHF. CDR3 nucleotide sequence: TGTGCCAGTAGCCAGGGGCCGAGCTCCTATAATTCACCCCTCCACTTT.

V gene TRBV4-2 combines with J gene TRBJ1-6; 7 bases align to TRBD1. The CDR3 consists of 15 residues. Germline values: CDR1 LGHNA, CDR2 YNFKEQ. The J segment lost 8 bases and the V segment lost 3 bases, leaving 7 bases of the junction unmatched. CDR3 nucleotides: TGTGCCAGCAGCCAGCAGGGGGGTACGGATTCACCCCTCCACTTT. Translated, it gives CASSQQGGTDSPLHF.

The V call is TRBV6-1, the J call TRBJ2-3; D is possibly TRBD2 (6 bases). The V end lost 3 bases, the J end lost 1 base, and 17 bases lay between the germline ends. Germline CDR1 MNHNS, CDR2 SASEGT. The CDR3 loop spans 17 amino acids. The CDR3 bases are TGTGCCAGCAGTGATCTCCCTGCGCCGGGGGGCACAGATACGCAGTATTTT. It translates to CASSDLPAPGGTDTQYF.

The rearrangement uses TRBV5-4 and TRBJ2-2; D may be TRBD1 (6 bases). This CDR3 is built from 12 residues. The V gene lost 0 bases and the J gene lost 12 bases, with 9 bases spanning the gap. Germline V gene sequence: CDR1 SGHNT, CDR2 YYREEE (reference sequence). DNA of the CDR3: TGTGCCAGCAGCTTGGACAGGGTAAAGCTGTTTTTT. As protein: CASSLDRVKLFF.

The chain is built from TRBV4-3 and TRBJ2-7, with 7 bases that match TRBD2. There are 16 residues in the CDR3. Germline V CDR1 and CDR2: LGHNA, YSLEER. The trim removed 0 bases at V and 0 bases at J, leaving 5 bases unmatched. In DNA form, the CDR3 reads TGCGCCAGCAGCCAAGACTGGGGGGGGAACTCCTACGAGCAGTACTTC. It specifies CASSQDWGGNSYEQYF.

V and J are TRBV30 and TRBJ1-2; TRBD1 matches at 7 bases. CDR1 is GTSNPN, CDR2 SVGIG, per germline (reference sequence). There are 16 residues in the CDR3. V lost 0 bases to trimming and J lost 4 bases; unmatched junction nucleotides: 11. CDR3 loop: CAWSVLRQGIGYGYTF. CDR3 sequence (DNA): TGTGCCTGGAGTGTTCTTCGACAGGGTATCGGCTATGGCTACACCTTC.

This clone was counted once. This chain connects TRBV4-2 to TRBJ1-1; D remains ambiguous. V was pared by 0 bases and J by 11 bases, with 13 bases between. Germline V CDR1 and CDR2: LGHNA, YNFKEQ. This CDR3 is 13 amino acids long. The CDR3 spells CASSQDLALGAFF. For the CDR3, the DNA is TGTGCCAGCAGCCAAGATTTGGCCCTCGGGGCTTTCTTT.

The J gene is TRBJ1-3, the V gene TRBV10-3; D remains ambiguous. From germline, CDR1 is ENHRY and CDR2 SYGVKD. Trimming took 11 bases from V and 0 from J, leaving 20 bases between them. CDR3 length equals 16 residues. CDR3 loop: CARLRTPFYSGNTIYF. DNA for the CDR3: TGTGCCCGCTTAAGGACTCCTTTTTACTCTGGAAACACCATATATTTT.

The chain links TRBV11-2 to TRBJ1-3; D is uncertain. Between the trimmed V and J ends, which lost 1 base and 0 bases, there was a span of 7 bases. This CDR3 region has 15 residues. Germline CDR1 and CDR2: SGHAT and FQNNGV. The CDR3 DNA is TGTGCCAGCAGCTTAGGAATAAGCTCTGGAAACACCATATATTTT. Protein sequence: CASSLGISSGNTIYF.